The rows below give T cell receptor beta chains drawn from one sample of a study of blood T cells in healthy people across ages. TCRdb re-derived calls from the 5' RACE reads in MiXCR, one entry per CDR3 protein. The sample includes 800,000 or so distinct CDR3 sequences, more than 20% of them seen just once. These same records also appear under a second study, on T cells of mothers and their children.

Sequences were obtained from blood. The receptors shown here come from a boy aged 5-17 years in good health. CDR3s leave out the opening cysteine and the closing phenylalanine or tryptophan. Fields, in order: V gene, J gene, clone size, CDR3 protein. Size tells how often a clone was seen (once, few, many) or the class of an expanded clone, and some rows leave it out.

V gene: TRBV9; J gene: .; clone size: .; CDR3 protein: ASSVGGMGNEQY
V gene: TRBV3-1; J gene: TRBJ2-7; clone size: few; CDR3 protein: ASSHLDRSYEQY
V gene: TRBV10-3; J gene: TRBJ2-1; clone size: few; CDR3 protein: AIRPSGSSYNEQF
V gene: TRBV5-4; J gene: TRBJ2-5; clone size: few; CDR3 protein: ASSKNSGETQY
V gene: TRBV10-3; J gene: TRBJ1-4; clone size: few; CDR3 protein: AISESDRDEEKLF
V gene: TRBV5-1; J gene: .; clone size: .; CDR3 protein: ASSLGPGNEQF
V gene: TRBV4-1; J gene: TRBJ1-1; clone size: .; CDR3 protein: ASSQVASGWDTEAF
V gene: TRBV20-1; J gene: TRBJ2-5; clone size: .; CDR3 protein: SARDPVAGELNEQL
V gene: TRBV5-1; J gene: TRBJ2-3; clone size: .; CDR3 protein: ASSPTGLADTQY
V gene: TRBV29-1; J gene: TRBJ2-4; clone size: few; CDR3 protein: SVNDRLAKNIQY
V gene: TRBV19; J gene: TRBJ2-7; clone size: .; CDR3 protein: ASSIASGSSEQY
V gene: TRBV7-2; J gene: .; clone size: few; CDR3 protein: ASSSTRAGGSRTQY
V gene: TRBV9; J gene: .; clone size: few; CDR3 protein: ASSVAFHEQF
V gene: TRBV12-3/TRBV12-4; J gene: TRBJ2-5; clone size: few; CDR3 protein: ASSLGGEMGETQY
V gene: TRBV5-6; J gene: TRBJ2-3; clone size: .; CDR3 protein: ASRRLAGAYTDTQY
V gene: TRBV4-1; J gene: TRBJ2-7; clone size: .; CDR3 protein: ASSQRGQSGGGEQY
V gene: TRBV11-2; J gene: .; clone size: few; CDR3 protein: ASSRSGQPSYEQY
V gene: TRBV24-1; J gene: TRBJ2-3; clone size: few; CDR3 protein: ATGPGGTDTQY
V gene: TRBV7-2; J gene: TRBJ2-5; clone size: few; CDR3 protein: ASSPPGLAGGPQTQY
V gene: TRBV7-9; J gene: TRBJ2-1; clone size: .; CDR3 protein: ASSERQGNEQF
V gene: TRBV7-8; J gene: TRBJ2-5; clone size: .; CDR3 protein: ASSLEWGEETQY
V gene: TRBV6-6; J gene: TRBJ2-7; clone size: few; CDR3 protein: ASSYTLGEQY
V gene: TRBV20-1; J gene: TRBJ2-7; clone size: .; CDR3 protein: SARGPSGRRGNEQY
V gene: TRBV28; J gene: TRBJ2-7; clone size: .; CDR3 protein: ASSPLGQGGQNEQY
V gene: TRBV28; J gene: TRBJ2-3; clone size: few; CDR3 protein: ASSSPRPGGGRTDTQY
V gene: TRBV20-1; J gene: .; clone size: .; CDR3 protein: SAPTGQLQETQY
V gene: TRBV7-9; J gene: TRBJ1-3; clone size: few; CDR3 protein: ASSYPGRTFMSGNTIY
V gene: TRBV18; J gene: TRBJ2-4; clone size: .; CDR3 protein: ASSPGTSGISYIQY
V gene: TRBV20-1; J gene: TRBJ2-3; clone size: .; CDR3 protein: SARDLGGIMTDTQY
V gene: TRBV20-1; J gene: TRBJ2-7; clone size: .; CDR3 protein: SATSGQTYEQY
V gene: TRBV4-3; J gene: TRBJ1-6; clone size: few; CDR3 protein: ASSQGSGQDSPLH
V gene: TRBV27; J gene: TRBJ2-3; clone size: .; CDR3 protein: ASSLLFRESGTDTQY
V gene: TRBV29-1; J gene: TRBJ2-4; clone size: few; CDR3 protein: SVERATENIQY
V gene: TRBV19; J gene: TRBJ1-4; clone size: .; CDR3 protein: ASSLPIGAHEKLF
V gene: TRBV15; J gene: TRBJ2-7; clone size: .; CDR3 protein: ATSLSLGAYEQY
V gene: TRBV20-1; J gene: TRBJ2-4; clone size: .; CDR3 protein: SARTGRENIQY
V gene: TRBV9; J gene: TRBJ2-7; clone size: .; CDR3 protein: ASGSGLAGYEQY
V gene: TRBV27; J gene: TRBJ2-3; clone size: .; CDR3 protein: ASSLWGDTDTQY
V gene: TRBV18; J gene: TRBJ2-4; clone size: .; CDR3 protein: ASSPPTDIAKNIQY
V gene: TRBV6-6; J gene: .; clone size: few; CDR3 protein: ASSYSGQLSYEQY
V gene: TRBV6-6; J gene: TRBJ1-6; clone size: few; CDR3 protein: ASSYPTDYNSPLH
V gene: TRBV20-1; J gene: TRBJ2-2; clone size: .; CDR3 protein: SANRPLAGVYTGELF
V gene: TRBV6-1; J gene: TRBJ2-7; clone size: .; CDR3 protein: ASNKGTSGSLKEAQY
V gene: TRBV29-1; J gene: TRBJ1-1; clone size: .; CDR3 protein: SAIGTGKATEAF
V gene: TRBV7-9; J gene: TRBJ2-7; clone size: many; CDR3 protein: ASSLAPTYEQY
V gene: TRBV12-3/TRBV12-4; J gene: TRBJ1-6; clone size: .; CDR3 protein: ASSGTRGDSPLH
V gene: TRBV11-2; J gene: TRBJ2-3; clone size: .; CDR3 protein: ASSLGGSLGTQY
V gene: TRBV6-6; J gene: TRBJ2-7; clone size: few; CDR3 protein: ASSRQGPGEQY
V gene: TRBV3-1; J gene: TRBJ2-7; clone size: .; CDR3 protein: ASSDGLGPSYEQY